This T cell receptor (beta chain) was identified during a study of cytomegalovirus exposure and HLA in healthy donors. Study outcomes and limitations: There were reportedly fewer N-insertions in an Asian-associated ancestry cluster than the roughly 670-donor mean, in a later analysis.

This CDR3 comprises 13 residues. Trimming took off 6 bases at V and 4 bases at J, with 12 bases between the two ends. Germline loops: CDR1 SEHNR, CDR2 FQNEAQ (reference sequence). Vbeta (60) and Jbeta (13) primers were used in the PCR. Repertoires were generated with immunoSEQ multiplex PCR, while TCRdb's copy carries only in-frame clones and drops some. The table shows 68,000 or so clones, with roughly 75% occurring only once. This clone appeared a single time. The antigen is unknown. The TCR originated in a woman aged 30 to 39 in good health and CMV-seronegative. Material for sequencing was PBMCs. The chain couples TRBV7-9 to TRBJ1-2; a possible D gene is TRBD1 (6 bases). This chain's CDR3 is CASRLDRSYGYTF. In nucleotides, the CDR3 is TGTGCCAGCAGACTGGACAGATCCTATGGCTACACCTTC. Variable domain in full (rest from reference TRBV7-9 and TRBJ1-2): DTGVSQNPRHKITKRGQNVTFRCDPISEHNRLYWYRQTLGQGPEFLTYFQNEAQLEKSRLLSDRFSAERPKGSFSTLEIQRTEQGDSAMYLCASRLDRSYGYTFGSGTRLTVV.